This is a list of T cell receptor beta chains from one sample in a study of T cell changes during pregnancy in multiple sclerosis. Only in-frame clones appear in the TCRdb table, and some are missing; sequencing was by immunoSEQ multiplex PCR. The sample consists of about 60,000 clones, around 96% of them appearing once. The input for sequencing was CD8+ T cells from peripheral blood mononuclear cells, taken after pregnancy. These receptors came from a female donor with multiple sclerosis, enrolled in a pregnancy study. Each CDR3 is given with its conserved first and last residue. Fields, in order: J gene, D gene, V gene, clone size, CDR3 protein, CDR3 DNA. D genes are given only for firm matches. Only some rows state a clone size, as once, few, many or a class for expanded clones.

TRBJ2-7	-	TRBV27	-	CASSFLRGYEQYF	TGTGCCAGCAGTTTTCTACGGGGCTACGAGCAGTACTTC
TRBJ1-1	TRBD1	TRBV28	once	CASSSGTGAFQWRTEAFF	TGTGCCAGCAGTTCCGGGACAGGGGCATTCCAGTGGAGAACTGAAGCTTTCTTT
TRBJ1-2	TRBD1	TRBV7-9	few	CASSLPGRAGGDGYTF	TGTGCCAGCAGCCTCCCCGGGCGGGCAGGGGGCGATGGCTACACCTTC
TRBJ2-3	-	TRBV30	-	CAWSSSGSTDTQYF	TGTGCCTGGAGTTCAAGCGGGAGCACAGATACGCAGTATTTT
TRBJ2-5	-	TRBV27	-	CASSPRTGRESQYF	TGTGCCAGCAGCCCGAGGACAGGGAGGGAGTCCCAGTACTTC
TRBJ1-1	TRBD1	TRBV28	once	CASSRPGTDTEAFF	TGTGCCAGCAGCCGCCCCGGGACAGACACTGAAGCTTTCTTT
TRBJ2-1	TRBD1	TRBV29-1	-	CSVEGQIGTDNNEQFF	TGCAGCGTTGAAGGCCAGATCGGGACAGATAACAATGAGCAGTTCTTC
TRBJ2-7	TRBD1	TRBV28	-	CASSFSRDSHSYEQYF	TGTGCCAGCAGTTTTAGCCGGGACAGCCATTCCTACGAGCAGTACTTC
TRBJ2-7	TRBD1	TRBV29-1	once	CSVEAPGQGVPYEQYF	TGCAGCGTTGAAGCCCCGGGACAGGGGGTACCCTACGAGCAGTACTTC
TRBJ1-3	TRBD1	TRBV7-6	-	CASSLEGAKIGNTIYF	TGTGCCAGCAGCTTAGAGGGGGCAAAAATTGGAAACACCATATATTTT
TRBJ2-3	TRBD1	TRBV4-1	once	CASSRGQYTDTQYF	TGCGCCAGCAGCAGGGGACAGTACACAGATACGCAGTATTTT
TRBJ2-7	-	TRBV13	-	CASSPSSYEQYF	TGTGCCAGCAGCCCCAGCTCCTACGAGCAGTACTTC
TRBJ2-7	TRBD2	TRBV19	-	CASSMGTSGLLPYEQYF	TGTGCCAGTAGTATGGGGACTAGCGGACTACTCCCCTACGAGCAGTACTTC
TRBJ2-5	TRBD1	TRBV9	-	CASSPKGMGTVETQYF	TGTGCCAGCAGCCCAAAAGGGATGGGGACAGTGGAGACCCAGTACTTC
TRBJ2-1	TRBD2	TRBV6-4	-	CASSDSSGSDEQFF	TGTGCCAGCAGTGACTCAAGCGGGAGCGATGAGCAGTTCTTC
TRBJ2-5	-	TRBV6-5	-	CASIQHRLGKETQYF	TGTGCCAGCATACAGCATCGACTAGGCAAAGAGACCCAGTACTTC
TRBJ1-3	TRBD1	TRBV7-3	-	CASSFTGTGIGNTIYF	TGTGCCAGCAGCTTCACCGGGACAGGGATTGGAAACACCATATATTTT
TRBJ1-4	TRBD1	TRBV7-9	-	CASSPTGEAEKLFF	TGTGCCAGCAGCCCTACAGGGGAAGCTGAAAAACTGTTTTTT
TRBJ2-7	-	TRBV5-8	-	CASSLSVNSYEQYF	TGTGCCAGCAGCTTGTCGGTCAATTCCTACGAGCAGTACTTC
TRBJ2-7	-	TRBV6-1	-	CASSEAGGHEQYF	TGTGCCAGCAGTGAAGCGGGAGGACACGAGCAGTACTTC
TRBJ2-7	TRBD2	TRBV2	once	CASSGGTSDYESEYF	TGTGCCAGCAGTGGAGGGACTAGCGATTACGAGTCGGAGTACTTC
TRBJ1-5	-	TRBV7-2	-	CASSPEPGQYYPGQPQHF	TGTGCCAGCAGCCCGGAACCGGGACAATATTACCCGGGGCAGCCCCAGCATTTT
TRBJ1-1	-	TRBV7-6	once	CASSPGTEAFF	TGTGCCAGCAGCCCGGGGACTGAAGCTTTCTTT
TRBJ1-2	-	TRBV27	-	CASREQGSDYTF	TGTGCCAGCAGGGAGCAGGGGAGCGACTACACCTTC
TRBJ2-3	-	TRBV28	-	CASSLDSLDTQYF	TGTGCCAGCAGTTTGGACTCGTTAGATACGCAGTATTTT
TRBJ2-1	-	TRBV7-9	-	CASSLASGNEQFF	TGTGCCAGCAGCTTAGCGTCCGGTAATGAGCAGTTCTTC
TRBJ2-1	-	TRBV10-3	-	CAISVEGGGNVNEQFF	TGTGCCATCAGTGTGGAAGGCGGCGGGAACGTGAATGAGCAGTTCTTC
TRBJ2-7	TRBD1	TRBV15	-	CATSGPGQFRRQYF	TGTGCCACCAGCGGTCCGGGACAGTTCAGGAGGCAGTACTTC
TRBJ2-3	TRBD2	TRBV25-1	-	CASIGGRGPDTQYF	TGTGCCAGCATTGGCGGGAGAGGCCCAGATACGCAGTATTTT
TRBJ2-1	TRBD2	TRBV11-2	-	CASSDGTSGHNEQFF	TGTGCCAGCAGCGATGGGACTAGCGGACACAATGAGCAGTTCTTC
TRBJ2-1	TRBD2	TRBV13	-	CASSSRGVASGYNEQFF	TGTGCCAGCAGCTCGCGGGGGGTGGCTAGCGGGTACAATGAGCAGTTCTTC
TRBJ2-7	TRBD1	TRBV2	once	CASLESGQGYEQYF	TGTGCCAGCCTTGAATCGGGACAGGGCTACGAGCAGTACTTC
TRBJ2-7	TRBD2	TRBV27	-	CAAGLAGGYEQYF	TGTGCCGCGGGACTAGCGGGTGGCTACGAGCAGTACTTC
TRBJ2-7	TRBD1	TRBV5-6	-	CASSLVGTGAREQYF	TGTGCCAGCAGCTTGGTAGGGACAGGGGCGAGAGAGCAGTACTTC
TRBJ2-7	-	TRBV5-8	-	CASRFWFYEQYF	TGTGCCAGTCGGTTTTGGTTCTACGAGCAGTACTTC
TRBJ1-1	-	TRBV5-1	few	CASSFLPQGTKTEAFF	TGCGCCAGCAGCTTCCTTCCACAGGGCACTAAGACTGAAGCTTTCTTT
TRBJ2-7	TRBD2	TRBV7-9	-	CASSSGLAGEYF	TGTGCCAGCAGCTCGGGACTAGCGGGAGAGTACTTC
TRBJ1-2	TRBD1	TRBV4-1	-	CASSQGTGTNYGYTF	TGCGCCAGCAGCCAGGGGACAGGGACCAACTATGGCTACACCTTC
TRBJ2-1	-	TRBV7-8	-	CASSPWDFHNEQFF	TGTGCCAGCAGCCCTTGGGACTTTCACAATGAGCAGTTCTTC
TRBJ2-2	-	TRBV7-3	-	CASSLSGPNTGELFF	TGTGCCAGCAGCCTGAGCGGTCCGAACACCGGGGAGCTGTTTTTT
TRBJ2-1	-	TRBV25-1	-	CASSGRGSNEQFF	TGTGCCAGCAGTGGGCGGGGCAGCAATGAGCAGTTCTTC
TRBJ2-1	-	TRBV20-1	-	CSATAGNEQFF	TGCAGTGCCACCGCCGGGAATGAGCAGTTCTTC